This TCR beta chain was identified in a study of blood T cell repertoires in COVID-19. Original processing methods: Amplification of reference gene primers provided the estimated nucleated cell counts. Measured with immunoSEQ multiplex PCR; TCRdb has only the in-frame clones, and not every one. V, J and clone size are taken as reported in that table, and D and trimming were inferred from the DNA itself. The sample records 350,000 to 400,000 clones, around nine tenths being singletons. The TCR was taken from a woman aged 25 to 39 with acute COVID-19. Input material: PBMCs or T cells enriched from blood (not recorded which).

For the CDR3, the DNA is TGTGCTAGTGGTTTTGGGAGGGGCAGGGCTGGAAACACCATATATTTT. It encodes CASGFGRGRAGNTIYF. This sequence joins TRBV12-5 and TRBJ1-3, with a possible D match to TRBD1 (5 bases). V dropped 3 bases and J dropped 2 bases, with 14 bases sitting between them. The germline gives CDR1 LGHNT, CDR2 FRNRAP. This CDR3 contains 16 residues.